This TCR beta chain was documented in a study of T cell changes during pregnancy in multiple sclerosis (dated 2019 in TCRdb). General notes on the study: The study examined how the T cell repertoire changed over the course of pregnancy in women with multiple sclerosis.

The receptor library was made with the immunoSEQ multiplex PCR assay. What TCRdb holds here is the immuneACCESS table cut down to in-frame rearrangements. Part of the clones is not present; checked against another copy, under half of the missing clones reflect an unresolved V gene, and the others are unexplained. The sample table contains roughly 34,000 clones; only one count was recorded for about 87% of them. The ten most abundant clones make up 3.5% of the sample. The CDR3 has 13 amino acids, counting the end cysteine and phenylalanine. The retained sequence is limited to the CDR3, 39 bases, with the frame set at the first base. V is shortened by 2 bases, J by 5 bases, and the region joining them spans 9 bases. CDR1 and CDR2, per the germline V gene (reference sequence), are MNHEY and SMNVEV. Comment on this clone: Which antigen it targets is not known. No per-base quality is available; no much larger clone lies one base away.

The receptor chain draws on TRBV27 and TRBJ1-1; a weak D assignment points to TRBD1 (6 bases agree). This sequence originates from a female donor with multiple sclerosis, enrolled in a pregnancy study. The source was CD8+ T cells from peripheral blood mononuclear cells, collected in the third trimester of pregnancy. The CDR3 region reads CASSLDRRTEAFF. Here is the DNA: TGTGCCAGCAGTTTAGACAGGAGGACTGAAGCTTTCTTT.